Sequencing of this T cell receptor beta chain was carried out in a study of early stage breast cancer tumors. This CDR3 contains 14 residues. V was shortened by 3 bases and J by 3 bases, with 9 bases between the two germline ends. The V gene's germline CDR1 is SGHTA and CDR2 FQGNSA. The repertoire was sequenced with immunoSEQ multiplex PCR; TCRdb's copy has only in-frame clones and lacks some. The sample lists about 28,000 clones; more than 80% were seen once. The origin of this receptor is a person between 55 and 69 years old with breast cancer. The chain employs TRBV7-2 and TRBJ1-5; D may be TRBD1 (5 bases). Sequencing was performed on blood. This CDR3 reads CASSLGGTNQPQHF. The CDR3 DNA reads as TGTGCCAGCAGCTTGGGAGGGACCAATCAGCCCCAGCATTTT. Full variable domain (remainder filled in from reference TRBV7-2 and TRBJ1-5): GAGVSQSPSNKVTEKGKDVELRCDPISGHTALYWYRQSLGQGLEFLIYFQGNSAPDKSGLPSDRFSAERTGGSVSTLTIQRTQQEDSAVYLCASSLGGTNQPQHFGDGTRLSIL.